What follows describes a single TCR beta chain. The sample belongs to a study of blood T cell repertoires in COVID-19. Study-wide background: PBMCs, B-cell-depleted T cells, or T cells provided the cDNA or gDNA that made up the material.

Exposed volunteers were people who met a COVID-19 case within 2 weeks before study entry. The data were produced by immunoSEQ multiplex PCR, yet TCRdb's version contains in-frame clones alone and is incomplete. There are hundreds of thousands of clones in the sample; roughly 90% occur only once, and about 4.7% lies in the top ten. The V gene's germline CDR1 is SGDLS and CDR2 YYNGEE. V lost 0 bases to trimming and J lost 1 base, with 9 bases between them. This CDR3 spans 15 amino acids. The clonotype comes from a woman aged 25 to 39 who had been exposed to COVID-19. The sequenced sample was PBMCs or T cells enriched from blood (not recorded which). J is TRBJ2-3 and V is TRBV9, with D unresolved. The CDR3: CASSVAVTGTDTQYF. CDR3 in DNA: TGTGCCAGCAGCGTAGCAGTCACAGGCACAGATACGCAGTATTTT. Looking up the rest from reference TRBV9 and TRBJ2-3 gives the full variable domain: DSGVTQTPKHLITATGQRVTLRCSPRSGDLSVYWYQQSLDQGLQFLIQYYNGEERAKGNILERFSAQQFPDLHSELNLSSLELGDSALYFCASSVAVTGTDTQYFGPGTRLTVL.